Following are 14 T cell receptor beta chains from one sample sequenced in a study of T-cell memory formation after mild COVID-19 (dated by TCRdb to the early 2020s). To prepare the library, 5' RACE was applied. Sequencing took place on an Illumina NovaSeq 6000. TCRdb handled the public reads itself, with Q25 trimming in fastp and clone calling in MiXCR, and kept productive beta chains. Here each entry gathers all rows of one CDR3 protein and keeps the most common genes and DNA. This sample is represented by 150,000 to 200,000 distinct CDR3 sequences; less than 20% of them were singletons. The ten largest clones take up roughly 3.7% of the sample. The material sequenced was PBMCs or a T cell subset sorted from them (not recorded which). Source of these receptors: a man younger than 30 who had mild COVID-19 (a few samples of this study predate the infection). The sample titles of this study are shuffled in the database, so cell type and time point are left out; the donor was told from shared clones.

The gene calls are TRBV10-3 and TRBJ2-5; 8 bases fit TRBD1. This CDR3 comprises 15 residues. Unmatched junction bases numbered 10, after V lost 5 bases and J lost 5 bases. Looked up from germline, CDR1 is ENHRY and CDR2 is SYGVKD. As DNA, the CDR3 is TGTGCCATCAGTACAGAACAGGGGGGCCGTGAGACCCAGTACTTC. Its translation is CAISTEQGGRETQYF.

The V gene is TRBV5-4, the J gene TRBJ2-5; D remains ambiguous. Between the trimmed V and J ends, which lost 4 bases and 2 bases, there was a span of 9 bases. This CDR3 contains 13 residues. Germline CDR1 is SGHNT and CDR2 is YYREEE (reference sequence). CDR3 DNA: TGTGCCAGCAGCCGGACCCAACAAGAGACCCAGTACTTC. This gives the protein CASSRTQQETQYF.

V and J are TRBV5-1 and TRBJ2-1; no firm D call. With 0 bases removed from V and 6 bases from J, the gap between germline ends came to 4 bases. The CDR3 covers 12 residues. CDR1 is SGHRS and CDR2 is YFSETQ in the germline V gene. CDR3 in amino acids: CASSLDSNEQFF. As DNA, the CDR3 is TGCGCCAGCAGCTTGGACAGCAATGAGCAGTTCTTC. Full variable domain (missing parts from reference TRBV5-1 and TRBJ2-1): KAGVTQTPRYLIKTRGQQVTLSCSPISGHRSVSWYQQTPGQGLQFLFEYFSETQRNKGNFPGRFSGRQFSNSRSEMNVSTLELGDSALYLCASSLDSNEQFFGPGTRLTVL.

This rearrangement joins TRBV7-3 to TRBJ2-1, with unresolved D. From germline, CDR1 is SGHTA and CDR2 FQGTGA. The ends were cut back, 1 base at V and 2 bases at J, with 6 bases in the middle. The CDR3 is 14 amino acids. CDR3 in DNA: TGTGCCAGCAGCTTAATGGCCACCTACAATGAGCAGTTCTTC. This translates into CASSLMATYNEQFF. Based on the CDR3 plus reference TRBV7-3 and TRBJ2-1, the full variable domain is GAGVSQTPSNKVTEKGKYVELRCDPISGHTALYWYRQSLGQGPEFLIYFQGTGAADDSGLPNDRFFAVRPEGSVSTLKIQRTERGDSAVYLCASSLMATYNEQFFGPGTRLTVL.

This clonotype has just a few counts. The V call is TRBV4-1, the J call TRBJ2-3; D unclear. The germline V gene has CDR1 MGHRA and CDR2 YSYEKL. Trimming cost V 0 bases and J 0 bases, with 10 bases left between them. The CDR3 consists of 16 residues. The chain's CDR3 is CASSQDRSSSTDTQYF. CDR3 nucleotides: TGCGCCAGCAGCCAAGATCGCAGCTCTAGCACAGATACGCAGTATTTT.

In DNA, the CDR3 is TGTGCCAGCAGCCAAGTGACAGATGGACGATCACCCCTCCACTTT. It is translated as CASSQVTDGRSPLHF. V gene TRBV14 combines with J gene TRBJ1-6, with a tentative D call TRBD1 (5 bases). CDR1 and CDR2 (germline): SGHDN, FVKESK. V dropped 1 base and J dropped 10 bases, with 14 bases sitting between them. The CDR3 covers 15 residues.

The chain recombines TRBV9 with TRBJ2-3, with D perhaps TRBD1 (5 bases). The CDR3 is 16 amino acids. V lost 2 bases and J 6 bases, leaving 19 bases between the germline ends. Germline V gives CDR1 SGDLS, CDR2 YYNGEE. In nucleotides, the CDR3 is TGTGCCAGCAGCGTGGCGTCCCGCCAGGGTCACGATACGCAGTATTTT. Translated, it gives CASSVASRQGHDTQYF.

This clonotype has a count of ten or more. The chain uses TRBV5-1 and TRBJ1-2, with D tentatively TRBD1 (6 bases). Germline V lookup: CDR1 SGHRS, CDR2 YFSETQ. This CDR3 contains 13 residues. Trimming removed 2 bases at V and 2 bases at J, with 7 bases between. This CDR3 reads CASSFGQNYGYTF. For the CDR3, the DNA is TGCGCCAGCAGCTTCGGACAGAACTATGGCTACACCTTC.

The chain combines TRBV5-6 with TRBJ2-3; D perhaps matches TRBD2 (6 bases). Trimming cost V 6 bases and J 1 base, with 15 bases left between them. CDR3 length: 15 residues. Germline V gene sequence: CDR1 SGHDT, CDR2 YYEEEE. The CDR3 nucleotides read TGTGCCAGCAAGGTGCGGGGACCCGGCACAGATACGCAGTATTTT. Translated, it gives CASKVRGPGTDTQYF.

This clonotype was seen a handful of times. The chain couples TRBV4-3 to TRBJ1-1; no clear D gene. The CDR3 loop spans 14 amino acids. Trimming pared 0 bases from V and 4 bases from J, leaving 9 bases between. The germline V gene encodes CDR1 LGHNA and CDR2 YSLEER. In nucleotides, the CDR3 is TGCGCCAGCAGCCAAGATCCCTTTGCCACTGAAGCTTTCTTT. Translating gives CASSQDPFATEAFF.

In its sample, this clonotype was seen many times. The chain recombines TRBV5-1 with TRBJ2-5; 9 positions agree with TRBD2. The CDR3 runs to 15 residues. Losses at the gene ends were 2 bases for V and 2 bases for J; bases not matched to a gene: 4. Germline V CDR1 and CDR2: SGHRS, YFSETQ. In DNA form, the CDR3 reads TGCGCCAGCAGCTTCCCTAGCGGGGCACAAGAGACCCAGTACTTC. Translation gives CASSFPSGAQETQYF.

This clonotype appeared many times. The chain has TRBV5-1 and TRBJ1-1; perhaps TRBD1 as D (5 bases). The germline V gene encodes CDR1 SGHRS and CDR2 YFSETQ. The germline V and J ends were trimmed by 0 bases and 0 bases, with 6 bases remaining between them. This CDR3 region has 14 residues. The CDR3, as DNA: TGCGCCAGCAGCTTGGTGGGGGTGAACACTGAAGCTTTCTTT. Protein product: CASSLVGVNTEAFF.

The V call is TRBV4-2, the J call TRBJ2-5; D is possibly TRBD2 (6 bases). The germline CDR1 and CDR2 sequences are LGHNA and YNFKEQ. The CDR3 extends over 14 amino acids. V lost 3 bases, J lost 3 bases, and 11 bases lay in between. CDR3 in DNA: TGTGCCAGCAGCCAGACTCGGGGGAAAGAGACCCAGTACTTC. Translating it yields CASSQTRGKETQYF.

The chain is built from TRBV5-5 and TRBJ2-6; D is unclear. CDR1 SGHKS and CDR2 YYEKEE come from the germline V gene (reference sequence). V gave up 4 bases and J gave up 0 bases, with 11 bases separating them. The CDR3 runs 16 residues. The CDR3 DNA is TGTGCCAGCAGCCAACTCTACTACTCTGGGGCCAACGTCCTGACTTTC. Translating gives CASSQLYYSGANVLTF.